What follows describes a single T cell receptor (beta chain). This clonotype has a count of ten or more. What this receptor recognizes is not known. The record has no base qualities; no much larger clone is one base away. Libraries came from multiplex PCR. The listed sequencing device is Illumina HiSeq 4000. To build TCR beta libraries, CDR3 regions were amplified by Arm-PCR using iRepertoire HTBI primers. Before sequencing, the PCR products went through gel purification. Processing in the source paper ran as follows. Gene usage analysis of CDR3 amino acid clonotypes relied on the roughly 60 TRBV and fewer than 15 TRBJ segments identified across samples. Filtered high-quality paired reads were merged into contigs using COPE and FqMerger. Contigs were aligned with BLAST to IMGT TRBV, TRBD and TRBJ reference genes, and CDR3 was defined per IMGT. Any clonotype with a frequency above 0.1% was classified as a highly expanded clone. Shannon entropy was used to measure repertoire diversity, and the Gini coefficient was used to measure V-J evenness. Public clonotypes were defined as clonotypes shared by more than one individual. The raw public reads went through TCRdb reprocessing: fastp at Q25, MiXCR clone calling, in-frame beta chains kept. Here each entry gathers all rows of one CDR3 protein and keeps the most common genes and DNA. The V and J calls were determined by TCRdb, not by the authors. Within this sample are hundreds of thousands of distinct CDR3 sequences, with roughly a sixth of them counted one time only. The ten largest make up more than 20% of the sample.

The label giving this sample's time point can be read as: newly diagnosed GD, antithyroid drugs for less than 3 months. For both TCR sequencing and RNA sequencing, RNA was extracted from PBMCs in TRIzol. The diagnosis of Graves' disease was made according to American Thyroid Association guidelines. Patients were recruited from an endocrinology department in Xi'an, China. Each patient gave around 9 milliliters of peripheral blood, collected in an EDTA anticoagulant tube. Ficoll Paque Plus density gradient separation was used to isolate PBMCs, and no further T cell sorting was done. An Agilent 2100 Bioanalyzer and agarose gel were used to check RNA quality, while a NanoDrop 2000 measured RNA concentration. Inclusive of the bounding cysteine and phenylalanine, the CDR3 is 17 residues long. Just the 51-base CDR3 DNA is kept, in frame starting at base 1. Between the V and J ends, shortened by 6 bases and 0 bases respectively, the junction contains 18 bases. CDR1 and CDR2 (SEHNR, FQNEAQ) derive from the germline V gene (reference sequence).

The entry originates in a study of regulatory T cells in long-lasting Graves disease (dated by TCRdb to the early 2020s). At the level of the whole study: Patients with newly diagnosed Graves' disease had been on antithyroid drugs for under 3 months. Patients with persistent Graves' disease were compared with patients with newly diagnosed Graves' disease using TCR sequencing and RNA sequencing of peripheral blood. The study was registered as a clinical trial and conducted in China. A total of some 35 samples underwent TCR sequencing, from about 13 patients with persistent Graves' disease and roughly 20 patients with newly diagnosed Graves' disease. Overall results and qualifications from the work: Only the TCR beta chain was sequenced and analyzed. As a limitation, the authors acknowledged that the small sample size may reduce accuracy. Because the primary lesion, thyroid tissue, could not be accessed, the study looked at peripheral blood alone. Preferential use of TRBV28, TRBJ1-2 and TRBJ2-5 was observed in persistent disease, whereas TRBV20-1 and TRBJ2-1 were favored in newly diagnosed disease. A larger number of public clonotypes was shared among persistent patients (fewer than 3,000) than among newly diagnosed patients (around 890). Compared with newly diagnosed patients, patients with persistent Graves' disease had lower TCR Shannon entropy and fewer highly expanded clones, which suggests clonal expansion.

These data were also reused for a study on T cells in Graves' hyperthyroidism and ophthalmopathy. The second source states: Stable Graves' hyperthyroidism was defined as the absence of progression to ophthalmopathy over 18 months of follow-up. Hyperthyroidism patients were aged 18 to 65 years and newly diagnosed, with disease duration of less than 2 months. Patients with uncontrolled infections, other autoimmune diseases, pregnancy or lactation were excluded. Diagnoses were established on the basis of clinical symptoms, serum thyroxine and TRAb, thyroid ultrasound, and orbital computed tomography. The TCR CDR3 was subjected to a first round of RT-PCR using the HTBI primer set and the Qiagen OneStep RT-PCR kit. Blood samples also contained most of the expanded thyroid clonotypes (frequency above 0.001), which suggests that blood repertoires may reflect thyroid immune responses. A 13 V-J signature model separated ophthalmopathy from stable hyperthyroidism, with about 90% sensitivity and approximately 81% specificity in cross-validation and 80%/75% in testing. In validation, the model predicted progression to ophthalmopathy a median of about 6.5 months before onset, with 65% to 71% sensitivity and nearly 75% specificity. A discovery cohort of about a hundred patients, roughly 45 with Graves' ophthalmopathy and fewer than 65 with stable Graves' hyperthyroidism, was used to find distinguishing TCR V-J signatures. Prospective prediction of ophthalmopathy was tested in an independent validation cohort consisting of some 18 hyperthyroidism patients and more than 15 patients who later progressed to ophthalmopathy. The 75 to 100 discovery patients were divided at random into training and test sets in a 7:3 ratio. In addition, the study compared T-cell repertoires in thyroid tissue and in blood from over 5 Graves' hyperthyroidism patients. Once sampling was done, hyperthyroidism patients were given methimazole at a starting dose of 30 mg daily, whereas ophthalmopathy patients were given high-dose intravenous methylprednisolone. Libraries were constructed in a second round of multiplex PCR, after which size selection and purification were performed. The libraries were sequenced on an Illumina HiSeq2000 using paired-end 100 bp reads. SOAPnuke was used to process the raw data, throwing out any read that contained adapters or uncalled bases, had a mean Phred below 15, or lacked an exact constant-primer or identifier match. COPE v1.2.5 was used to merge the high-quality paired reads, and each unique nucleotide sequence was defined as a clonotype. MiTCR v1.1 was used to align the clonotypes against IMGT TRBV, TRBD and TRBJ reference segments. Only V-J combinations with frequency above 0.0001, covering 99% to 99.2% of repertoires, were analysed. A TCS score was defined as the ratio between F50 (clonal expansion) and ExV (chaos), using BLOSUM62-based TCRdist between CDR3 peptides within each V-J. Welch's t-statistics and random forest reduced fewer than 550 V-J features to some 14, which were used in a naive Bayes classifier (R e1071). No statistical method was used to fix the sample size in advance, and group allocation was not hidden from the investigators. According to the paper, TCR Vbeta CDR3 sequencing was carried out on approximately 140 peripheral blood samples, which came from more than 40 ophthalmopathy, around 74 hyperthyroidism and about 17 progressor patients.

Sample: peripheral blood mononuclear cells (PBMCs), taken at new diagnosis, from a patient treated with antithyroid drugs. This sequence uses TRBV7-9 and TRBJ2-1; the D gene is perhaps TRBD1 or TRBD2, as each covers 5 bases. This TCR was sampled from a woman aged 40 to 65 with Graves disease. Donor details come from another sample of the same person, matched by shared clones. The CDR3 is CASRGPGTTSSYNEQFF. In nucleotides, the sequence is TGTGCCAGCAGGGGACCCGGGACCACGAGCTCCTACAATGAGCAGTTCTTC.